Presented here are 27 T cell receptor beta chains from one specimen sequenced in a study of read filtering for tumor transcriptome and immune sequencing. This library used approximately 370 ng RNA and molecular barcoded adaptors spanning alpha/delta and beta/gamma chains. TCRdb recomputed calls from the reads with MiXCR, one row per CDR3 protein. The sample lists about 57,000 distinct CDR3 sequences, 20% to 25% seen once, with approximately 18% in the top ten. The sequenced material came from a population of CD138-negative cells sorted from bone marrow. Source of these receptors: a donor over 35 with multiple myeloma.

The table lists this clonotype with a few counts. The V and J genes are TRBV5-1 and TRBJ2-2; 7 bases align to TRBD1. Germline V gives CDR1 SGHRS, CDR2 YFSETQ. The ends lost 4 bases at V and 0 bases at J; junction bases unmatched: 12. The CDR3 is 18 residues long. CDR3 bases: TGCGCCAGCAGCCCTCGACCTGCGACAGGGACGAACACCGGGGAGCTGTTTTTT. This encodes CASSPRPATGTNTGELFF.

This clonotype has ten or more counts. The rearrangement uses TRBV15 and TRBJ2-5, with D uncertain. The CDR3 is 13 amino acids. Germline V lookup: CDR1 LNHNV, CDR2 YYDKDF (reference sequence). Trimming stripped 1 base from V and 5 bases from J, with 8 bases between. CDR3 sequence (DNA): TGTGCCACCAGCAGAGCTCTAGGGGAGACCCAGTACTTC. Amino acids: CATSRALGETQYF.

The sample holds many counts of this clonotype. The V and J genes are TRBV7-3 and TRBJ2-3; D call uncertain. The V gene's germline CDR1 is SGHTA and CDR2 FQGTGA. The CDR3 extends over 13 amino acids. The V end lost 2 bases, the J end lost 7 bases, and 10 bases lay between the germline ends. In nucleotides, the CDR3 is TGTGCCAGCAGCTTAGAACGGCAAAATACGCAGTATTTT. This encodes CASSLERQNTQYF.

This clonotype was detected ten times or more. The chain links TRBV6-2 or TRBV6-3 to TRBJ2-3; D gene uncertain. The ends were cut back, 6 bases at V and 4 bases at J, with 8 bases in the middle. This CDR3 comprises 12 residues. CDR1 is MNHEY, CDR2 SVGEGT, per germline. DNA for the CDR3: TGTGCCAGCAGCCTCCGTGCAGATACGCAGTATTTT. Residues: CASSLRADTQYF.

This clonotype was detected ten times or more. This chain links TRBV28 with TRBJ1-4, with D possibly matching TRBD1 (6 bases). The CDR3 consists of 13 residues. Germline lookup yields CDR1 MDHEN and CDR2 SYDVKM. Trimming pared 10 bases from V and 5 bases from J, leaving 14 bases between. The CDR3, as DNA: TGTGCCACACACAGGGACCTAAATGAAAAACTGTTTTTT. As protein: CATHRDLNEKLFF.

This clonotype was recorded many times. This chain joins TRBV20-1 and TRBJ2-3; 8 bases fit TRBD2. Germline trimming cut 1 base from V and 1 base from J; bases unmatched to any gene: 10. The CDR3 is made up of 17 amino acids. The germline V gene encodes CDR1 DFQATT and CDR2 SNEGSKA (reference sequence). The CDR3 region is CSARATNLAGRTDTQYF. CDR3 DNA sequence: TGCAGTGCTAGAGCGACTAACCTAGCGGGCCGCACAGATACGCAGTATTTT.

V and J are TRBV3-1 and TRBJ2-7; D remains ambiguous. The V and J ends lost 4 bases and 3 bases respectively, with 13 bases between them. Germline CDR1 and CDR2: LGHDT and YNNKEL (reference sequence). The CDR3 is 14 residues long. In DNA, the CDR3 is TGTGCCAGCAGCCCTGACCCGCTTAACTACGAGCAGTACTTC. Its protein product is CASSPDPLNYEQYF.

This clonotype was detected ten times or more. The rearrangement uses TRBV6-2 or TRBV6-3 and TRBJ2-1, with no clear D. The CDR3 is 14 amino acids. Germline V gene lookup returns CDR1 MNHEY and CDR2 SVGEGT. The germline V and J ends were trimmed by 7 bases and 6 bases, with 16 bases remaining between them. This chain's CDR3 is CASTTPWLANEQFF. The CDR3 nucleotides are TGTGCCAGCACTACTCCCTGGCTGGCCAATGAGCAGTTCTTC.

The V gene is TRBV25-1, the J gene TRBJ2-5, with D maybe TRBD2 (6 bases). From germline, CDR1 is MGHDK and CDR2 SYGVNS. V was cut by 9 bases and J by 2 bases, with 19 bases left in between. The CDR3 consists of 15 residues. The CDR3 coding sequence is TGTGCCAGTGGGGGGTATCAGGGTAGTCAAGAGACCCAGTACTTC. This encodes CASGGYQGSQETQYF.

This clonotype was observed at least ten times. This chain uses TRBV23-1 with TRBJ2-5; the match to TRBD1 covers 8 bases. Being an ORF, TRBV23-1 has a function that is uncertain. CDR3 size: 16 residues. The J segment lost 3 bases and the V segment lost 5 bases, leaving 11 bases of the junction unmatched. The CDR3 DNA reads as TGCGCCAGCAGTTCTGGACAGGGAATGTTAGAAGAGACCCAGTACTTC. Translation gives CASSSGQGMLEETQYF.

With respect to this clonotype: A much larger clonotype is one base distant, so this may be a read error. The chain employs TRBV5-5 and TRBJ2-1, with D unresolved. Germline-derived CDR1 and CDR2 are SGHKS and YYEKEE (reference sequence). With 0 bases removed from V and 5 bases from J, the gap between germline ends came to 12 bases. The CDR3 extends over 15 amino acids. Here the CDR3 reads CASSLAVAVDNEQFF. The CDR3 bases are TGTGCCAGCAGCTTGGCCGTGGCAGTTGACAATGAGCAGTTCTTC.

Turning to this clonotype: At one of its ends the junction is not consistent with the germline gene, which may arise from a read error. The chain joins TRBV6-1 to TRBJ2-5; 7 bases match TRBD1. CDR1 and CDR2 (germline): MNHNS, SASEGT. CDR3 size: 13 residues. CDR3: CASSPTGIETQHF. The CDR3 coding sequence is TGTGCCAGCAGCCCGACAGGGATAGAGACCCAGCACTTC.

This clonotype was seen many times. DNA for the CDR3: TGTGCCAGCAGCTTAGGAAGTCTAGCGGGAGGGCCCGCCTACGAGCAGTACTTC. This translates into CASSLGSLAGGPAYEQYF. The chain joins TRBV11-2 to TRBJ2-7, with TRBD2 matching over 12 bases. The CDR3 is 18 residues long. Germline CDR1 SGHAT, CDR2 FQNNGV. With V trimmed by 1 base and J by 2 bases, 9 bases remained unmatched.

This clonotype has a single count. Since a much larger clone is just one base distant, this may be a read error. The genes are TRBV20-1 and TRBJ2-7; the D gene is possibly TRBD1 (6 bases). CDR3 length equals 14 residues. Germline lookup yields CDR1 DFQATT and CDR2 SNEGSKA (reference sequence). Trimming cost V 2 bases and J 1 base, with 12 bases left between them. The CDR3 sequence is CSARWDKGSYEQYF. The CDR3 nucleotides read TGCAGTGCTAGATGGGACAAGGGATCCTACGAGCAGTACTTC.

Only a few counts were recorded for this clonotype. The junction departs from germline at one end; a sequencing error may be responsible. The chain couples TRBV4-2 to TRBJ2-7; TRBD2 aligns across 8 bases. This CDR3 is 15 amino acids long. Germline CDR1 reads LGHNA; CDR2 reads YNFKEQ. CDR3 nucleotide sequence: TGTGCCAGCAGCCAAGAGACGGGAGGGCCCTACGGGCAGTACTTC. Protein sequence: CASSQETGGPYGQYF.

In its sample, this clonotype was seen many times. J is TRBJ2-1 and V is TRBV7-9, with TRBD1 identical over 8 bases. This CDR3 is 15 amino acids long. CDR1 and CDR2 (germline): SEHNR, FQNEAQ (reference sequence). Trimming at V came to 3 bases and at J to 2 bases, leaving 3 bases not matched to a gene. This CDR3 is CASSFGQGTYNEQFF. CDR3 DNA: TGTGCCAGCAGCTTTGGACAGGGCACCTACAATGAGCAGTTCTTC. The full variable domain, in which reference TRBV7-9 and TRBJ2-1 provide the parts outside the CDR3, is DTGVSQNPRHKITKRGQNVTFRCDPISEHNRLYWYRQTLGQGPEFLTYFQNEAQLEKSRLLSDRFSAERPKGSFSTLEIQRTEQGDSAMYLCASSFGQGTYNEQFFGPGTRLTVL.

This clonotype has at least ten counts. The chain links TRBV27 to TRBJ2-6, with D tentatively TRBD2 (6 bases). The CDR3 is 18 amino acids. The germline V and J ends were trimmed by 3 bases and 0 bases, with 15 bases remaining between them. The germline V gene has CDR1 MNHEY and CDR2 SMNVEV (reference sequence). This CDR3 is CASSFVGSGFSGANVLTF. CDR3 sequence (DNA): TGTGCCAGCAGTTTCGTCGGTAGCGGATTCTCTGGGGCCAACGTCCTGACTTTC.

This clonotype occurred many times. The chain carries TRBV7-9 and TRBJ2-2, with 7 nucleotides matching TRBD2. CDR1 and CDR2 from the germline V gene are SEHNR and FQNEAQ (reference sequence). CDR3 size: 16 residues. J was trimmed by 7 bases and V by 5 bases; bases with no gene match: 13. Here the CDR3 reads CASSPPGGRDGGELFF. In DNA form, the CDR3 reads TGTGCCAGCAGCCCTCCGGGCGGGAGAGACGGCGGGGAGCTGTTTTTT.

Sample share makes this clonotype medium-sized. The chain employs TRBV29-1 and TRBJ2-1, with 8 nucleotides matching TRBD2. This CDR3 comprises 14 residues. V shed 3 bases, J shed 2 bases, and the junction held 3 bases outside the gene matches. Germline V lookup: CDR1 SQVTM, CDR2 ANQGSEA. CDR3 protein: CSVEGREAYNEQFF. The DNA of the CDR3 is TGCAGCGTTGAGGGGCGGGAGGCCTACAATGAGCAGTTCTTC.

Many counts were recorded for this clonotype. The chain couples TRBV30 to TRBJ1-2; D is unresolved. The CDR3 has 11 residues. V lost 5 bases to trimming and J lost 1 base, with 5 bases between them. Germline V gene sequence: CDR1 GTSNPN, CDR2 SVGIG (reference sequence). The DNA for the CDR3 is TGTGCCTGGGCCGTTAACTATGGCTACACCTTC. Translation: CAWAVNYGYTF.

This clonotype was found a few times. V gene TRBV2 combines with J gene TRBJ1-1, with D perhaps TRBD1 (5 bases). Germline assignment: CDR1 SNHLY and CDR2 FYNNEI. V was trimmed by 2 bases and J by 0 bases, leaving 10 bases between them. The CDR3 contains 15 residues. The CDR3 DNA sequence: TGTGCCAGCAGTGAAACGGGGGGTCTGAACACTGAAGCTTTCTTT. Protein sequence: CASSETGGLNTEAFF.

A note on this clonotype: The conserved final phenylalanine or tryptophan is absent from the CDR3, which likely points to a read error. The CDR3 DNA is TGCGCCAGCAGCTTGGAGGTGGACACTGAAGCTTTCCTT. Translating it yields CASSLEVDTEAFL. V is TRBV5-1 and J is TRBJ1-1; no firm D call. The CDR3 is 13 residues long. V lost 0 bases to trimming and J lost 3 bases, with 6 bases between them. CDR1 and CDR2 from the germline V gene are SGHRS and YFSETQ.

This clonotype occurred many times. The chain has TRBV6-5 and TRBJ1-6, with 9 bases that match TRBD1. CDR3 length: 15 residues. Germline CDR1 MNHEY, CDR2 SVGAGI. The V gene end was trimmed by 6 bases and the J gene end by 7 bases; junction bases not matched to a gene: 7. The CDR3 DNA reads as TGTGCCAGCAGGAACTACAGGGGGCACAATTCACCCCTCCACTTT. Translation: CASRNYRGHNSPLHF.

Of note for this clonotype: This could be a read error, since a much larger clone is one nucleotide away. V and J are TRBV20-1 and TRBJ1-5; D perhaps matches TRBD1 (5 bases). This CDR3 comprises 12 residues. Germline loops: CDR1 DFQATT, CDR2 SNEGSKA (reference sequence). CDR3 sequence reads: CSTRAGDGPQHF. The DNA of the CDR3 is TGCAGTACTAGGGCGGGGGATGGGCCCCAGCATTTT.

This clonotype was recorded at least ten times. This chain uses TRBV6-5 with TRBJ2-7; TRBD1 matches at 10 bases. CDR1 and CDR2 from the germline V gene are MNHEY and SVGAGI. The junction had 13 bases not matched to a gene; V was cut back by 7 bases and J by 1 base. This CDR3 has 17 residues. The DNA for the CDR3 is TGTGCCAGCATCCTCACGCCCACGGGACAGGGGTCCTACGAGCAGTACTTC. Encoded protein: CASILTPTGQGSYEQYF.

Points on this clonotype: A far larger clone is one base from this, pointing to a likely read error. The chain uses TRBV7-9 and TRBJ2-2, with D possibly being TRBD2 (6 bases). This CDR3 is built from 15 residues. Per germline, CDR1 SEHNR and CDR2 FQNEAQ (reference sequence). Here the CDR3 DNA reads TGTGCCAGCAGCAGGGGAGGAACGAACACCGGGGAGCTGGTTTTT. Translated, it gives CASSRGGTNTGELVF.

This clonotype has a count of ten or more. The V gene is TRBV5-1, the J gene TRBJ2-1; D uncertain. Germline-derived CDR1 and CDR2 are SGHRS and YFSETQ. Trimming stripped 5 bases from V and 1 base from J, with 10 bases between. The length of the CDR3 is 14 residues. CDR3 DNA sequence: TGCGCCAGCAGTGGTTATGGGTCCTACAATGAGCAGTTCTTC. This gives the protein CASSGYGSYNEQFF.